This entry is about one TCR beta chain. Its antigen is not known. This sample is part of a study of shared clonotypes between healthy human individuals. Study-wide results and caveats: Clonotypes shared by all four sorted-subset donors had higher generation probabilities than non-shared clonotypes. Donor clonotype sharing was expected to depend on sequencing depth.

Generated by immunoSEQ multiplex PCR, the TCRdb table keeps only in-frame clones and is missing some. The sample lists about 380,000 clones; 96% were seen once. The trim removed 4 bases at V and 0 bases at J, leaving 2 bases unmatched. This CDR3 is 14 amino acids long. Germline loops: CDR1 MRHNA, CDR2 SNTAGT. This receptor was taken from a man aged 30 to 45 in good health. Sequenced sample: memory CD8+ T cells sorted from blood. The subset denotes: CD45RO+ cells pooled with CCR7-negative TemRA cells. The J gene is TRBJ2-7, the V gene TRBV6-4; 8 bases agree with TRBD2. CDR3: CASSGTSSSYEQYF. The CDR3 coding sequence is TGTGCCAGCAGTGGGACTAGCAGCTCCTACGAGCAGTACTTC.